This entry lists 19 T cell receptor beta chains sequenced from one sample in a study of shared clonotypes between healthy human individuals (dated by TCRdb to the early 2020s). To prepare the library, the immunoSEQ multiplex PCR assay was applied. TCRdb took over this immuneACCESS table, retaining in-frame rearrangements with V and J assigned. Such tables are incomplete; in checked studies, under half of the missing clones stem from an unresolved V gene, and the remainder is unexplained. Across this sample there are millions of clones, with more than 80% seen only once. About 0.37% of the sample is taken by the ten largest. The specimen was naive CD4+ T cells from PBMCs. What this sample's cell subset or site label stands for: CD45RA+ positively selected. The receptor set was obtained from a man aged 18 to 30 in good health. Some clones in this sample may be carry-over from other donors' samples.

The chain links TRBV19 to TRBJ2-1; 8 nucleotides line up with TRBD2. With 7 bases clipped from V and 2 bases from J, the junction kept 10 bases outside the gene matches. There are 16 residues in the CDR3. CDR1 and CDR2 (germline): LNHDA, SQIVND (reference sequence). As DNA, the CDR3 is TGTGCCAGTATGGACGGCGGGAGGAGGGCCTACAATGAGCAGTTCTTC. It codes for CASMDGGRRAYNEQFF.

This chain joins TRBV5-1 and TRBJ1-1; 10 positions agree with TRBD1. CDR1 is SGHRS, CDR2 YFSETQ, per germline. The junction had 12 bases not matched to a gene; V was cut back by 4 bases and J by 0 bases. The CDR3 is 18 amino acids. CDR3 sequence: CASSPQGTGAVLNTEAFF. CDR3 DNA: TGCGCCAGCAGCCCTCAAGGGACAGGGGCCGTATTGAACACTGAAGCTTTCTTT.

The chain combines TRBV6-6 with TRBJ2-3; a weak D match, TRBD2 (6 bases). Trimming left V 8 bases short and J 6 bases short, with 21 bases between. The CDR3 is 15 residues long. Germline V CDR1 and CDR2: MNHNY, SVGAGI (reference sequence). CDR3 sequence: CASSSLGRPPDTQYF. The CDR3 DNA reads TGTGCCAGCTCTTCTCTGGGGAGGCCCCCTGATACGCAGTATTTT.

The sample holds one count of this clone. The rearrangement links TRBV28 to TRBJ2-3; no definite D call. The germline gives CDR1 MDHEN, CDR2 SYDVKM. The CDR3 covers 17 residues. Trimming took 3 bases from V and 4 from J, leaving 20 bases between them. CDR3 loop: CASSFNWNARASDTQYF. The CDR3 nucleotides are TGTGCCAGCAGTTTTAATTGGAATGCCCGAGCATCAGATACGCAGTATTTT.

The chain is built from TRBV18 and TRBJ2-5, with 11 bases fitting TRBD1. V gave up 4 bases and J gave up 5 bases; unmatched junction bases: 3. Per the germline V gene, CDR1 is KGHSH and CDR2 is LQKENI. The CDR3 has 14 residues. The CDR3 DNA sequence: TGTGCCAGCTCACGGACAGGGGGCTGGGAGACCCAGTACTTC. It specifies CASSRTGGWETQYF.

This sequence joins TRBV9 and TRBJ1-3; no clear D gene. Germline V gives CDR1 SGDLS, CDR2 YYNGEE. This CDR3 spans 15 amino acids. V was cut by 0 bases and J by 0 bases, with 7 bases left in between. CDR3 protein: CASSVGTSSGNTIYF. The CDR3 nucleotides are TGTGCCAGCAGCGTAGGTACCAGCTCTGGAAACACCATATATTTT. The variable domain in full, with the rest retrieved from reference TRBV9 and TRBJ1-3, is DSGVTQTPKHLITATGQRVTLRCSPRSGDLSVYWYQQSLDQGLQFLIQYYNGEERAKGNILERFSAQQFPDLHSELNLSSLELGDSALYFCASSVGTSSGNTIYFGEGSWLTVV.

The CDR3 sequence is CASSSTQSPSGTDTQYF. The CDR3 region has the DNA TGTGCCAGCAGCTCCACCCAGTCCCCTAGCGGCACAGATACGCAGTATTTT. The chain couples TRBV7-3 to TRBJ2-3, with D possibly being TRBD2 (6 bases). The CDR3 has 17 amino acids. Germline CDR1 and CDR2: SGHTA and FQGTGA. Trimming took 4 bases from V and 1 from J, leaving 18 bases between them. Full variable domain (remainder filled in from reference TRBV7-3 and TRBJ2-3): GAGVSQTPSNKVTEKGKYVELRCDPISGHTALYWYRQSLGQGPEFLIYFQGTGAADDSGLPNDRFFAVRPEGSVSTLKIQRTERGDSAVYLCASSSTQSPSGTDTQYFGPGTRLTVL.

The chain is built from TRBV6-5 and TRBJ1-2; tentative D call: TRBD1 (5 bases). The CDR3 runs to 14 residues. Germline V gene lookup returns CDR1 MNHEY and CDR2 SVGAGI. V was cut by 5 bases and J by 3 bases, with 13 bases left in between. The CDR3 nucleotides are TGTGCCAGCAGTCCCCGGACAACTCACTATGGCTACACCTTC. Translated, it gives CASSPRTTHYGYTF.

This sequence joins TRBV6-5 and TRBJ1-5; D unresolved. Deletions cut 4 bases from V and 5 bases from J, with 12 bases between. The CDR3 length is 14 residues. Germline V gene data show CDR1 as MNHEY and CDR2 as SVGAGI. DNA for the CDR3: TGTGCCAGCAGTTCCTCCACACGTTATCAGCCCCAGCATTTT. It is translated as CASSSSTRYQPQHF.

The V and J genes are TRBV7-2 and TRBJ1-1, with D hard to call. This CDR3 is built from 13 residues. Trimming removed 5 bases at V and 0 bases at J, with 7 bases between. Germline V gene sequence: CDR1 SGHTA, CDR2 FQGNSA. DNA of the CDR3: TGTGCCAGCAGCCGTAGTATGAACACTGAAGCTTTCTTT. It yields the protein CASSRSMNTEAFF.

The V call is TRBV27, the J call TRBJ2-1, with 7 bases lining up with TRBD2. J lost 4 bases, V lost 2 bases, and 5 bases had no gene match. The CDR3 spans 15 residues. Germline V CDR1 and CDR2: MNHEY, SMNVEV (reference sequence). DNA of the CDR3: TGTGCCAGCAGTTTAAGGGCTAGCGGTTACAATGAGCAGTTCTTC. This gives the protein CASSLRASGYNEQFF.

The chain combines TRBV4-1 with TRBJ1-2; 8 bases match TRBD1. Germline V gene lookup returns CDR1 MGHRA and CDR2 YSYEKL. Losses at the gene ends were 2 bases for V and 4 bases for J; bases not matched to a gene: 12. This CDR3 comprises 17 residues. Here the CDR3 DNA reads TGCGCCAGCAGCCAATCCCAGGGGGCAGTGACCTTCTATGGCTACACCTTC. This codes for CASSQSQGAVTFYGYTF.

This chain's CDR3 is CASSTELAIEFF. In DNA form, the CDR3 reads TGTGCCAGCAGCACCGAACTAGCGATAGAGTTCTTC. The chain employs TRBV7-9 and TRBJ2-1; 7 nucleotides match TRBD2. The CDR3 length is 12 residues. The V and J ends lost 5 bases and 14 bases, in that order; junction bases with no gene match: 9. Germline values: CDR1 SEHNR, CDR2 FQNEAQ (reference sequence).

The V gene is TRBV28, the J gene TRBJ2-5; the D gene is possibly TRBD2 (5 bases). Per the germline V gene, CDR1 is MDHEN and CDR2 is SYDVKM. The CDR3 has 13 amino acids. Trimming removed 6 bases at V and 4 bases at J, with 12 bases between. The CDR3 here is CASSEGVRETQYF. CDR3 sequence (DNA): TGTGCCAGCAGCGAGGGTGTAAGAGAGACCCAGTACTTC.

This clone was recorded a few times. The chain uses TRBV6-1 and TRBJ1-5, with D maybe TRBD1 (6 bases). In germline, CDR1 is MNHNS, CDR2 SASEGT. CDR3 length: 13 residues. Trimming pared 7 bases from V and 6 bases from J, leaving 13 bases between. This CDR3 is CASTLEGGQPQHF. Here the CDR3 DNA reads TGTGCCAGCACCCTGGAAGGGGGTCAGCCCCAGCATTTT.

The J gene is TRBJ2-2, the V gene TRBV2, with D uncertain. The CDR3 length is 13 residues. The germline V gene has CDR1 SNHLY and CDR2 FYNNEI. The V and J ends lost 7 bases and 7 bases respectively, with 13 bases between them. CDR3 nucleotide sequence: TGTGCCAGCATGTCGAGACTTCTCGGGGAGCTGTTTTTT. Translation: CASMSRLLGELFF.

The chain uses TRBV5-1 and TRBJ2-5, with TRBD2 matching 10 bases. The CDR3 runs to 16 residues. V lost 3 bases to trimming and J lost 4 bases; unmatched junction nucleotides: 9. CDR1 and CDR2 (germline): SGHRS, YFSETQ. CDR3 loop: CASSYGLAVGGETQYF. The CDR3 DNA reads TGCGCCAGCAGCTATGGACTAGCGGTGGGGGGAGAGACCCAGTACTTC.

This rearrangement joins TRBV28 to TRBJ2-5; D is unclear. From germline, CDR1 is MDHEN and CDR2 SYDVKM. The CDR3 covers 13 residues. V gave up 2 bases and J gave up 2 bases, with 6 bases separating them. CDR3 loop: CASSLPIQETQYF. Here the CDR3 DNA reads TGTGCCAGCAGTTTACCGATTCAAGAGACCCAGTACTTC.

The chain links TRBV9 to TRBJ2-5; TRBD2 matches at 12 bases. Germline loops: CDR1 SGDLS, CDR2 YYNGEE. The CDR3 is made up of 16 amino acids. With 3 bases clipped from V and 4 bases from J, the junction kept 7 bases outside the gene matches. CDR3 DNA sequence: TGTGCCAGCAGCGGCGGGGCGGGACTAGCGGGAGAGACCCAGTACTTC. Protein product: CASSGGAGLAGETQYF.